One sample yielded the 9 T cell receptor beta chains listed below, sequenced in a study of blood T cell repertoires in COVID-19 (dated by TCRdb to about 2020). Receptor amplification or capture employed the immunoSEQ multiplex PCR assay. TCRdb carries this immuneACCESS record with in-frame sequences only. Its versions omit some clonotypes, under half of them owing to an unresolved V gene in the studies checked, with the rest unexplained. The sample has about 230,000 clones on record, 87% of them singletons. The top ten hold around 12% of the sample. Material: peripheral blood. Every receptor here comes from a woman aged 18-35 years who had recovered from COVID-19.

This chain links TRBV19 with TRBJ1-4; D is uncertain. The V and J ends lost 4 bases and 0 bases respectively, with 6 bases between them. The CDR3 spans 14 residues. Germline CDR1 reads LNHDA; CDR2 reads SQIVND (reference sequence). CDR3 DNA sequence: TGTGCCAGTAGTAGGGCTGCAACTAATGAAAAACTGTTTTTT. It translates to CASSRAATNEKLFF.

The rearrangement uses TRBV3-1 (or the pseudogene TRBV3-2) and TRBJ1-1; D is undetermined. The CDR3 contains 13 residues. Germline CDR1 LGHDT, CDR2 YNNKEL (reference sequence). Trimming cost V 0 bases and J 6 bases, with 8 bases left between them. The CDR3 region is CASSQDLYAEAFF. The CDR3 DNA follows: TGTGCCAGCAGCCAAGATCTTTATGCTGAAGCTTTCTTT.

This chain joins TRBV27 and TRBJ1-1; possibly TRBD1 for D (5 bases). The CDR3 covers 14 residues. With 2 bases removed from V and 1 base from J, the gap between germline ends came to 8 bases. The germline V gene encodes CDR1 MNHEY and CDR2 SMNVEV (reference sequence). DNA for the CDR3: TGTGCCAGCAGTTTAAGGGGATGGAACACTGAAGCTTTCTTT. Protein: CASSLRGWNTEAFF.

This sequence joins TRBV5-1 and TRBJ2-1; 12 bases align to TRBD2. Germline V CDR1 and CDR2: SGHRS, YFSETQ. The CDR3 is made up of 15 amino acids. J lost 7 bases, V lost 4 bases, and 6 bases had no gene match. CDR3 DNA sequence: TGCGCCAGCAGCAGGACTAGCGGGAAGTTAAATGAGCAGTTCTTC. It is translated as CASSRTSGKLNEQFF.

This clone was seen a handful of times. J is TRBJ2-5 and V is TRBV5-1; perhaps TRBD2 as D (6 bases). V was cut by 4 bases and J by 3 bases, with 10 bases left in between. The CDR3 is made up of 13 amino acids. CDR1 SGHRS and CDR2 YFSETQ come from the germline V gene. CDR3 protein: CASSPGTEETQYF. CDR3 bases: TGCGCCAGCAGCCCGGGGACTGAAGAGACCCAGTACTTC.

The chain recombines TRBV4-1 with TRBJ1-1; weak D call: TRBD1 (5 bases). The CDR3 is 13 amino acids. Germline V CDR1 and CDR2: MGHRA, YSYEKL. Trimming pared 4 bases from V and 1 base from J, leaving 7 bases between. The CDR3 spells CASSLTANTEAFF. The CDR3 bases are TGCGCCAGCAGCCTGACAGCGAACACTGAAGCTTTCTTT.

This rearrangement joins TRBV4-3 to TRBJ2-3, with D uncertain. With 1 base removed from V and 1 base from J, the gap between germline ends came to 12 bases. This CDR3 has 16 residues. In germline, CDR1 is LGHNA, CDR2 YSLEER. The CDR3 DNA reads TGCGCCAGCAGCCAAGTATACCTAGACCGCACAGATACGCAGTATTTT. Amino acids: CASSQVYLDRTDTQYF.

The chain employs TRBV18 and TRBJ2-1; D is ambiguous. Germline V gene data show CDR1 as KGHSH and CDR2 as LQKENI. The CDR3 has 14 residues. Deletions cut 6 bases from V and 6 bases from J, with 15 bases between. In nucleotides, the CDR3 is TGTGCCAGCTCTCGAACCGAGATTGTCAATGAGCAGTTCTTC. It yields the protein CASSRTEIVNEQFF. Using reference TRBV18 and TRBJ2-1 for the parts outside the CDR3, the full variable domain is NAGVMQNPRHLVRRRGQEARLRCSPMKGHSHVYWYRQLPEEGLKFMVYLQKENIIDESGMPKERFSAEFPKEGPSILRIQQVVRGDSAAYFCASSRTEIVNEQFFGPGTRLTVL.

V usage is TRBV2 and J usage is TRBJ1-6; no clear D. Trimming took off 8 bases at V and 5 bases at J, with 19 bases between the two ends. This CDR3 is built from 16 residues. CDR1 is SNHLY, CDR2 FYNNEI, per germline. The CDR3, as DNA: TGTGCCAGCGGAGCCCCGTTAGTCCGCGATAATTCACCCCTCCACTTT. It encodes CASGAPLVRDNSPLHF.